This TCR beta chain was documented in a study of blood T cell repertoires in COVID-19. On the study more broadly: Collection of acute and convalescent COVID-19 samples took place in the United States, Italy and Spain. The cDNA or gDNA used as material had been derived from T cells, B-cell-depleted T cells, or PBMCs.

This clone was detected a few times. Libraries were prepared by immunoSEQ multiplex PCR; TCRdb keeps only in-frame clonotypes and omits some of them. In the table there are about 220,000 clones, less than 90% of which are singletons. The sequencing input was peripheral blood. The source of this sequence is a man in his thirties or forties with active or convalescent COVID-19.

The CDR3 DNA reads TGTGCCAGCAGCTTGGGAAAAGCGACCGGATATAATTCACCCCTCCACTTT. Translating it yields CASSLGKATGYNSPLHF. The rearrangement uses TRBV5-5 and TRBJ1-6; D unresolved. The CDR3 has 17 residues. Germline CDR1 reads SGHKS; CDR2 reads YYEKEE (reference sequence). V gave up 0 bases and J gave up 4 bases, with 14 bases separating them.